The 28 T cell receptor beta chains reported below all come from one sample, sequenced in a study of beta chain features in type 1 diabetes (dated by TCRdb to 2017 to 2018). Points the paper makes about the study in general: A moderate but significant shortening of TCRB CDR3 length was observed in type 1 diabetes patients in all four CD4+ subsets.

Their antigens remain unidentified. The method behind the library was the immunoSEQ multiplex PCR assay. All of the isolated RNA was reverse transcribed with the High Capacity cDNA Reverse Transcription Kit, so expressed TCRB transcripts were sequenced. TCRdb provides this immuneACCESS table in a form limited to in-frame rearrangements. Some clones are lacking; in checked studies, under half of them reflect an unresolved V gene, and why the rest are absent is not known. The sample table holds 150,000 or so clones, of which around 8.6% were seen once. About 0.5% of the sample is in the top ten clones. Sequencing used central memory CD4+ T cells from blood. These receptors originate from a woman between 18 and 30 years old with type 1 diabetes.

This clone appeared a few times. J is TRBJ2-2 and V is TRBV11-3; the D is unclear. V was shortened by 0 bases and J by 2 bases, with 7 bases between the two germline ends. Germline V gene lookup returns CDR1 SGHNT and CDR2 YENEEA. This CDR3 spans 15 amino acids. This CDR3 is CASSLEGLNTGELFF. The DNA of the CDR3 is TGTGCCAGCAGCTTAGAGGGCCTTAACACCGGGGAGCTGTTTTTT.

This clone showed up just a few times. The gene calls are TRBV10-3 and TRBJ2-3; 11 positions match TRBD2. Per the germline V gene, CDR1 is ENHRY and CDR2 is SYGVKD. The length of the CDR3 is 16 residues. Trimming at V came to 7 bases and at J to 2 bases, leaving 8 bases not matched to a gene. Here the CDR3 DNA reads TGTGCCATCAATACCGGGACTAGCGGAACCACAGATACGCAGTATTTT. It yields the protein CAINTGTSGTTDTQYF.

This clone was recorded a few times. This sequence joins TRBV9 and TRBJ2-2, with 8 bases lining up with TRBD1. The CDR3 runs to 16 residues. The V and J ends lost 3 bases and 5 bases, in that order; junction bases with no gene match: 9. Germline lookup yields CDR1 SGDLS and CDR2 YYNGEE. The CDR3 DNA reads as TGTGCCAGCAGCGCCTCTACAGGGGGATATACCGGGGAGCTGTTTTTT. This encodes CASSASTGGYTGELFF.

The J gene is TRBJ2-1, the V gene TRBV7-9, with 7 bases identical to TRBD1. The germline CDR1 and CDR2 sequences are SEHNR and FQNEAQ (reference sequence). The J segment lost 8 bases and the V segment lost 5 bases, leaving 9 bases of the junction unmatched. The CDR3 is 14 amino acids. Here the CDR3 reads CASSPTGRFYEQFF. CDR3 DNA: TGTGCCAGCAGCCCGACAGGGAGATTCTATGAGCAGTTCTTC.

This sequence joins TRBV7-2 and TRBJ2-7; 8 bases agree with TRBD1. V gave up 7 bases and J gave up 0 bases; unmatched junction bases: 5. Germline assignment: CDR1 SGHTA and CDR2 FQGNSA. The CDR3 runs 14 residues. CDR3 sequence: CASTQGANSYEQYF. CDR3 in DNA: TGTGCCAGCACCCAGGGGGCTAACTCCTACGAGCAGTACTTC. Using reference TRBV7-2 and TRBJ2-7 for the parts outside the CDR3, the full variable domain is GAGVSQSPSNKVTEKGKDVELRCDPISGHTALYWYRQSLGQGLEFLIYFQGNSAPDKSGLPSDRFSAERTGGSVSTLTIQRTQQEDSAVYLCASTQGANSYEQYFGPGTRLTVT.

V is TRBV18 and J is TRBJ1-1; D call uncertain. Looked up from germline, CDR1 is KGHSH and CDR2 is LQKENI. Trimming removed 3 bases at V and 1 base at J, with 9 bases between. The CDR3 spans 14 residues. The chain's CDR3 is CASSPATENTEAFF. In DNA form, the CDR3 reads TGTGCCAGCTCACCGGCTACAGAGAACACTGAAGCTTTCTTT.

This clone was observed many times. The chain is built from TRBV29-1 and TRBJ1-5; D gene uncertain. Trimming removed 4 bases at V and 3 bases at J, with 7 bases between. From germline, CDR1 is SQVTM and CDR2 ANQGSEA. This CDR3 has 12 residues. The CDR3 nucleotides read TGCAGCGTTGGCCAGTACAATCAGCCCCAGCATTTT. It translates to CSVGQYNQPQHF.

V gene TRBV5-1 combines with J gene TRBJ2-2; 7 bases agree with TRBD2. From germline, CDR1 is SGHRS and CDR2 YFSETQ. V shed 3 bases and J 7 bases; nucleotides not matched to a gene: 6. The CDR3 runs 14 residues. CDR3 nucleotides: TGCGCCAGCAGCTCGGGACTACTGGGCGGGGAGCTGTTTTTT. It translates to CASSSGLLGGELFF.

CDR3 residues: CASCPDRMITYEQYF. The CDR3 nucleotides are TGTGCCAGCTGCCCGGACAGGATGATAACCTACGAGCAGTACTTC. The chain carries TRBV6-1 and TRBJ2-7; 7 positions agree with TRBD1. The CDR3 is 15 residues long. Trimming removed 8 bases from V and 2 bases from J; junction bases left unmatched: 12. The germline gives CDR1 MNHNS, CDR2 SASEGT.

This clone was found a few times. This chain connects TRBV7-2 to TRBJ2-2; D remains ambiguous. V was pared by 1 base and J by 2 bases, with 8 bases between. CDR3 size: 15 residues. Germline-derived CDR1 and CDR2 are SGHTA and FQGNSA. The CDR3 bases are TGTGCCAGCAGCTTAGGAGGCGTCAACACCGGGGAGCTGTTTTTT. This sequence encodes CASSLGGVNTGELFF.

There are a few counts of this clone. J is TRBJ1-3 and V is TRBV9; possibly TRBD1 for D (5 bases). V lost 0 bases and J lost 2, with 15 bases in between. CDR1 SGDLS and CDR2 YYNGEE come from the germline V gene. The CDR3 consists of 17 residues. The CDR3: CASSVDQGRGPGNTIYF. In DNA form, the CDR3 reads TGTGCCAGCAGCGTAGATCAGGGAAGAGGCCCTGGAAACACCATATATTTT.

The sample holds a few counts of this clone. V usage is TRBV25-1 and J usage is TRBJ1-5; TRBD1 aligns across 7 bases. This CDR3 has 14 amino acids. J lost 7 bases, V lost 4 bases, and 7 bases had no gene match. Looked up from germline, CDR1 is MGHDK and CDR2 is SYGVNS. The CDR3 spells CASSGQGVGQPQHF. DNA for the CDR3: TGTGCCAGCAGTGGACAGGGCGTCGGGCAGCCCCAGCATTTT.

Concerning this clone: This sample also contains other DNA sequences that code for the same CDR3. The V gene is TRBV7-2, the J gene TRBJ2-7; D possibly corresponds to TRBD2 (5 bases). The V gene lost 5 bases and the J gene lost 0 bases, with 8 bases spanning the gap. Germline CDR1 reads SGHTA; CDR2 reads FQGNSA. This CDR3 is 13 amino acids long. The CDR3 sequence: CASSPDYSYEQYF. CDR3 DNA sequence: TGTGCCAGCAGCCCCGACTACTCCTACGAGCAGTACTTC.

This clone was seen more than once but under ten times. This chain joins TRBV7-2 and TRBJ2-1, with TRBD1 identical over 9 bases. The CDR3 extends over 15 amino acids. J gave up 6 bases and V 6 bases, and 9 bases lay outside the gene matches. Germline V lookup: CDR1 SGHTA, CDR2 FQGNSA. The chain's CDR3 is CASRTTTGGFNEQFF. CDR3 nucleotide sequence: TGTGCCAGCAGGACGACTACAGGGGGCTTCAATGAGCAGTTCTTC.

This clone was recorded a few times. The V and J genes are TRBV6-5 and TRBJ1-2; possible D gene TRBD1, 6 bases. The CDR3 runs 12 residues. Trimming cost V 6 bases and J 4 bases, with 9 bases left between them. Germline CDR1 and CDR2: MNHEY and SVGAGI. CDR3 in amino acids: CASRQGTYGYTF. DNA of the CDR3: TGTGCCAGCAGACAGGGCACCTATGGCTACACCTTC.

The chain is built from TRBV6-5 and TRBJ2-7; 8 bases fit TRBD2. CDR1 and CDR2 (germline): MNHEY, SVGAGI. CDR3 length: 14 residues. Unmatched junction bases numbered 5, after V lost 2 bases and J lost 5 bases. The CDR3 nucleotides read TGTGCCAGCAGTTACGATACTAGCGGACACGAGCAGTACTTC. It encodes CASSYDTSGHEQYF.

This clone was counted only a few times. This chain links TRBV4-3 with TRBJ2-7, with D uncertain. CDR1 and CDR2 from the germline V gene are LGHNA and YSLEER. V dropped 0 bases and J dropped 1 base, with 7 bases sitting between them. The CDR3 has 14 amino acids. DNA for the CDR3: TGCGCCAGCAGCCAAGACTTCTTATCCTACGAGCAGTACTTC. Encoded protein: CASSQDFLSYEQYF.

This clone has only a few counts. The CDR3 DNA sequence: TGTGCCAGCAGCTTAGAAGGGGGCGGTCAGCCCCAGCATTTT. Translating gives CASSLEGGGQPQHF. The genes are TRBV7-9 and TRBJ1-5, with 7 bases identical to TRBD1. From germline, CDR1 is SEHNR and CDR2 FQNEAQ (reference sequence). This CDR3 has 14 residues. V shed 1 base, J shed 6 bases, and the junction held 3 bases outside the gene matches.

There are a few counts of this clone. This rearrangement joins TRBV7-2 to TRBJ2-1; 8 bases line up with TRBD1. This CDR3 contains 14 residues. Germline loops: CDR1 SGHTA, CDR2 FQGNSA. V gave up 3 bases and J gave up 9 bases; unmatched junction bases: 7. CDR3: CASSLGQGAGEQFF. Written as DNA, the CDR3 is TGTGCCAGCAGCTTGGGTCAGGGGGCAGGTGAGCAGTTCTTC.

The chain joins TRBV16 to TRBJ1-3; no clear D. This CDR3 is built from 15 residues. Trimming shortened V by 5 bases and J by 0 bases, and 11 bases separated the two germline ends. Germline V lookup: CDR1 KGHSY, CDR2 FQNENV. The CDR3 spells CASSLLGVSGNTIYF. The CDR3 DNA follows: TGTGCCAGCAGCTTACTCGGGGTCTCTGGAAACACCATATATTTT.

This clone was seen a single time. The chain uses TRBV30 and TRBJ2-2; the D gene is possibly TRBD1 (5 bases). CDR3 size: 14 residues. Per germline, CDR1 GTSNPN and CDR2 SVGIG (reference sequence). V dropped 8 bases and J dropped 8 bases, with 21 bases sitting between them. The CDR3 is CARNPTRGSGELFF. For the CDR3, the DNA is TGTGCCAGGAATCCGACAAGGGGTTCTGGGGAGCTGTTTTTT.

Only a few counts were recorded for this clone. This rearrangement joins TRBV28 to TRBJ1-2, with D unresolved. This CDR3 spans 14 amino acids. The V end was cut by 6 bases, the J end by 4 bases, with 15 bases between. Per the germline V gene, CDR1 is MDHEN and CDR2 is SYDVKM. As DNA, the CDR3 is TGTGCCAGCAGCCTGGCCAGAAATACCTATGGCTACACCTTC. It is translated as CASSLARNTYGYTF.

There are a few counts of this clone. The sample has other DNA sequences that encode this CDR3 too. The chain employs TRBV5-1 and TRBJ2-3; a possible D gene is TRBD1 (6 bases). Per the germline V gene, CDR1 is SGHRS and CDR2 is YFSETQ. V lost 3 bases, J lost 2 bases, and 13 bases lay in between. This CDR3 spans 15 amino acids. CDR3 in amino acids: CASSSQGWDTDTQYF. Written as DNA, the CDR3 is TGCGCCAGCAGCTCTCAGGGGTGGGACACAGATACGCAGTATTTT. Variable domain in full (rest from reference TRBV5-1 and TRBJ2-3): KAGVTQTPRYLIKTRGQQVTLSCSPISGHRSVSWYQQTPGQGLQFLFEYFSETQRNKGNFPGRFSGRQFSNSRSEMNVSTLELGDSALYLCASSSQGWDTDTQYFGPGTRLTVL.

The CDR3 reads CASSEVAGGGPYEQYF. Here the CDR3 DNA reads TGTGCCAGCAGTGAAGTTGCAGGGGGCGGCCCCTACGAGCAGTACTTC. The chain combines TRBV6-1 with TRBJ2-7; TRBD1 matches 8 bases. Trimming cost V 1 base and J 2 bases; bases outside gene matches: 7. The CDR3 loop spans 16 amino acids. Germline V gene data show CDR1 as MNHNS and CDR2 as SASEGT.

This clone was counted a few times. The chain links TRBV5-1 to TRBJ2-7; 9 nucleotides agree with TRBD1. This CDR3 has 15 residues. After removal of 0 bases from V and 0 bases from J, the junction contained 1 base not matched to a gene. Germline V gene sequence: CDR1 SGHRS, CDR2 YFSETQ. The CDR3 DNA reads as TGCGCCAGCAGCTTGGGGACAGGGGCCTCCTACGAGCAGTACTTC. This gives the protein CASSLGTGASYEQYF.

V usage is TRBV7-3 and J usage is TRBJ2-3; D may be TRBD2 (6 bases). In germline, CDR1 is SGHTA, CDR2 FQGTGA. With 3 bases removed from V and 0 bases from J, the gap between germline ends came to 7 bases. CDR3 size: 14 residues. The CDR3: CASSLGTSTDTQYF. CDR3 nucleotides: TGTGCCAGCAGCTTGGGGACTAGCACAGATACGCAGTATTTT.

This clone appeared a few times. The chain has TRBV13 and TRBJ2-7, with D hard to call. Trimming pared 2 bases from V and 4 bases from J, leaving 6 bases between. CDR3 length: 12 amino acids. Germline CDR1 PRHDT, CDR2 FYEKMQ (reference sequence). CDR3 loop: CASSLRSYEQYF. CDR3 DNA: TGTGCCAGCAGCTTACGGTCTTACGAGCAGTACTTC.

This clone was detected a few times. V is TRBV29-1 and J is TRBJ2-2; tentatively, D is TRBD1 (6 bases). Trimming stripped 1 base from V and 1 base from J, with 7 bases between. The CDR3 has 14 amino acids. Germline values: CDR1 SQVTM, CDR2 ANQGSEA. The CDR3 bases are TGCAGCGTTGAAGGGACAGAGAACACCGGGGAGCTGTTTTTT. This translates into CSVEGTENTGELFF.